This TCR beta chain was captured in a study of a mutant IDH1 vaccine in newly diagnosed glioma. Study in general: Patients arrived already treated with radiotherapy, temozolomide, or both, most having had both.

Time point indicated: week 5, during vaccination. Every vaccination contained 300 ug of the mutant IDH1 20-mer peptide and was paired with topical imiquimod. The method was immunoSEQ multiplex PCR; TCRdb's version includes in-frame clones alone and lacks a portion of them. Of around 36,000 clones in the sample, 80% to 95% are singletons; the top ten hold 2% to 3%. Concerning this clone itself: The antigen is undetermined.

V shed 6 bases and J 5 bases; nucleotides not matched to a gene: 4. The CDR3 is made up of 14 amino acids. Germline CDR1 SGHNT, CDR2 YENEEA. The specimen comprised PBMCs, sampled from a glioma patient whose treatment included an IDH1 peptide vaccine. This rearrangement joins TRBV11-3 to TRBJ2-2; the match to TRBD1 covers 9 bases. The sequence derives from a man aged 50 to 59 with glioma. CDR3 protein: CASRLTGGTGELFF. The CDR3 DNA sequence: TGTGCCAGCAGATTGACAGGGGGAACCGGGGAGCTGTTTTTT.